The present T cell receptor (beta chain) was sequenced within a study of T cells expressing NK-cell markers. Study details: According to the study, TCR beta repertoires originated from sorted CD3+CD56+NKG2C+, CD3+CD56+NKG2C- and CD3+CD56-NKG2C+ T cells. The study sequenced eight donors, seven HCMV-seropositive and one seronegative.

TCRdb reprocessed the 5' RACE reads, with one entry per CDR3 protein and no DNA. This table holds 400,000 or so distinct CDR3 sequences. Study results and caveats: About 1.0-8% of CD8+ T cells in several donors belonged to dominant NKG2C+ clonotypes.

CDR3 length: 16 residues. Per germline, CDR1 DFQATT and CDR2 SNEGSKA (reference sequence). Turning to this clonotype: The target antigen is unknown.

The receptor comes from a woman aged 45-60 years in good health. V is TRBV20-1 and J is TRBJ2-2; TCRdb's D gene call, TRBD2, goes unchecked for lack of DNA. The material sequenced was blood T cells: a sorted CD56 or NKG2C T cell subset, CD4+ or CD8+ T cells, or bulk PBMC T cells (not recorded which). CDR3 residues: CSARMFSGEITGELFF.